This TCR beta chain comes out of a study of cytomegalovirus exposure and HLA in healthy donors. Findings and limits, study-wide: The authors judged a highly shared variant cluster likely a sequencing artifact. Later genetic work tied a missense DCLRE1C variant to beta-chain V and J trimming.

The PCR was carried out with 60 Vbeta primers and 13 Jbeta primers. The protocol was immunoSEQ multiplex PCR, while the TCRdb copy is restricted to in-frame clones and leaves out a portion. Among 170,000 or so clones listed, about three quarters were seen once. Germline assignment: CDR1 SGHDN and CDR2 FVKESK. There are 17 residues in the CDR3. After removal of 1 base from V and 5 bases from J, the junction contained 5 bases not matched to a gene. Concerning this clone itself: Its antigen is currently unknown.

The origin of this receptor is a woman in her fifties or sixties in good health and CMV-seropositive. The source material was PBMCs. V and J are TRBV14 and TRBJ2-5, with TRBD2 matching 15 bases. The CDR3 region is CASSQGTSGRARETQYF. The CDR3 nucleotides read TGTGCCAGCAGCCAAGGGACTAGCGGGAGGGCCCGGGAGACCCAGTACTTC.